The subject of this entry is one T cell receptor (beta chain). Its antigen is undetermined. This sample was included in a study of a mutant IDH1 vaccine in newly diagnosed glioma. Across the whole study: Before enrollment, patients got radiotherapy alone, temozolomide alone, or mostly the combination. Findings of the study overall: Among patients, around 93% showed immune responses induced by the vaccine. Apparently unrelated to pseudoprogression were changes in the top peripheral T cell clonotypes.

The time point: week 47, end of study. Mutant IDH1 20-mer peptide, at 300 ug, made up each vaccine dose, with topical imiquimod. Sequencing used immunoSEQ multiplex PCR; TCRdb keeps in-frame clones, though not all of them. The sample has around 53,000 clones; around 84% are singletons. J was trimmed by 2 bases and V by 0 bases; bases with no gene match: 5. The CDR3 runs to 16 residues. Germline V lookup: CDR1 LGHNA, CDR2 YNFKEQ. The sequenced sample was PBMCs, obtained from a glioma patient whose treatment included an IDH1 peptide vaccine. The chain is built from TRBV4-2 and TRBJ2-7, with TRBD2 matching 9 bases. This receptor was taken from a woman aged 25 to 39 with glioma. Some clones in this sample may be carry-over from other donors' samples. The CDR3 DNA reads as TGTGCCAGCAGCCAAGAGTTGCTAGCGGGGACCTACGAGCAGTACTTC. It codes for CASSQELLAGTYEQYF.